These T cell receptor beta chains were read from a single sample in a study of OX40 agonist ivuxolimab in advanced cancers. Generated by immunoSEQ multiplex PCR, the TCRdb table keeps only in-frame clones and is missing some. Of about 79,000 clones in the sample, more than 85% were seen once. Sequenced material: CD4+ or CD8+ T cells sorted from blood, taken in a trial of the OX40 agonist ivuxolimab. These receptors originate from an adult with an advanced solid tumor such as melanoma, head and neck, liver or kidney cancer. Each CDR3 is given with its conserved first and last residue. The order of the fields is J gene, D gene, V gene, clone size, CDR3 DNA, CDR3 protein. A D gene is named only where the DNA matches it firmly. Clone size is not always given. Where it is, it says once, few, many or a class for expanded clones.

J gene: TRBJ1-4; D gene: .; V gene: TRBV2; clone size: .; CDR3 DNA: TGTGCCAGCAGTGAAAGGCCAGCGTCAACTAATGAAAAACTGTTTTTT; CDR3 protein: CASSERPASTNEKLFF
J gene: TRBJ2-1; D gene: .; V gene: TRBV29-1; clone size: .; CDR3 DNA: TGCAGCGTTGGACTGTACAATGAGCAGTTCTTC; CDR3 protein: CSVGLYNEQFF
J gene: TRBJ2-3; D gene: TRBD2; V gene: TRBV11-1; clone size: .; CDR3 DNA: TGTGCCAGCAGCGACACCTGGGAGCGGGGGAGCTGGACAGATACGCAGTATTTT; CDR3 protein: CASSDTWERGSWTDTQYF
J gene: TRBJ1-2; D gene: TRBD1; V gene: TRBV9; clone size: .; CDR3 DNA: TGTGCCAGCAGTGTAGGTGAACAGGGGGATAACTATGGCTACACCTTC; CDR3 protein: CASSVGEQGDNYGYTF
J gene: TRBJ2-5; D gene: .; V gene: TRBV7-9; clone size: once; CDR3 DNA: TGTGCCAGCAGCTCGGGACAGGGACTAGTGGCCCAAGAGACCCAGTACTTC; CDR3 protein: CASSSGQGLVAQETQYF
J gene: TRBJ1-6; D gene: TRBD1; V gene: TRBV9; clone size: .; CDR3 DNA: TGTGCCAGCAGCACTATGACAGGGGAGAGTTCACCCCTCCACTTT; CDR3 protein: CASSTMTGESSPLHF
J gene: TRBJ2-2; D gene: .; V gene: TRBV10-3; clone size: .; CDR3 DNA: TGTGCCATCAGTCCCCTTGGGTTTGGATCGAACACCGGGGAGCTGTTTTTT; CDR3 protein: CAISPLGFGSNTGELFF
J gene: TRBJ1-2; D gene: TRBD1; V gene: TRBV6-5; clone size: .; CDR3 DNA: TGTGCCAGCAGCCAGACAGGGTTCGGAGGCTACACCTTC; CDR3 protein: CASSQTGFGGYTF
J gene: TRBJ1-3; D gene: .; V gene: TRBV5-6; clone size: few; CDR3 DNA: TGTGCCAGCAGCACCGGTCGGGCAAACACCATATATTTT; CDR3 protein: CASSTGRANTIYF
J gene: TRBJ2-3; D gene: .; V gene: TRBV5-6; clone size: .; CDR3 DNA: TGTGCCAGCAGAGGGGTCACAGATACGCAGTATTTT; CDR3 protein: CASRGVTDTQYF
J gene: TRBJ2-1; D gene: .; V gene: TRBV4-2; clone size: .; CDR3 DNA: TGTGCCAGCAGCCAAGATCGCGGGGGCAGAGGGTCCTACAATGAGCAGTTCTTC; CDR3 protein: CASSQDRGGRGSYNEQFF
J gene: TRBJ2-2; D gene: TRBD1; V gene: TRBV9; clone size: .; CDR3 DNA: TGTGCCAGCAGCGACCGGACAGGGGACACCGGGGAGCTGTTTTTT; CDR3 protein: CASSDRTGDTGELFF
J gene: TRBJ1-2; D gene: .; V gene: TRBV5-6; clone size: .; CDR3 DNA: TGTGCCAGCAGCTCTACGGCCGCCGGGAATGGCTACACCTTC; CDR3 protein: CASSSTAAGNGYTF